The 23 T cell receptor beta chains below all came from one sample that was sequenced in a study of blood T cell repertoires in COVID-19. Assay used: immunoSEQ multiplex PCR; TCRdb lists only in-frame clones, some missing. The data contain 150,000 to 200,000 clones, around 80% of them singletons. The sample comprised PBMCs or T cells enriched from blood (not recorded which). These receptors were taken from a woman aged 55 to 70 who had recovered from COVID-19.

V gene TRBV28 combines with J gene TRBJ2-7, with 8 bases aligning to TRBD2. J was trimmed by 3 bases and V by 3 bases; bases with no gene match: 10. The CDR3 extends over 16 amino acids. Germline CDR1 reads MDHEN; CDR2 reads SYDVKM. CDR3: CASSFPALAGDYEQYF. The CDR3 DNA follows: TGTGCCAGCAGTTTCCCCGCGCTAGCGGGTGACTACGAGCAGTACTTC.

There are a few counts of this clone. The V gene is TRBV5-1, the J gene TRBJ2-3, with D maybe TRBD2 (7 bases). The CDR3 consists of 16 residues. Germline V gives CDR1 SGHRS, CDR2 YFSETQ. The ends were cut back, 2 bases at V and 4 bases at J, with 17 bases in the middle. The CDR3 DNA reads TGCGCCAGCAGCTTAATGGCGAGGGGGAGGGCAGATACGCAGTATTTT. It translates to CASSLMARGRADTQYF.

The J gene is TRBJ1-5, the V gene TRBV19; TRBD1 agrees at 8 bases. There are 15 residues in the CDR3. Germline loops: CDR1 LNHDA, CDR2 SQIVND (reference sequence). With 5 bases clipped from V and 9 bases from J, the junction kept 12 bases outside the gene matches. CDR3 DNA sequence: TGTGCCAGTAGTTTATCGGACAGGGTTAATGGGCCCCAGCATTTT. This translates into CASSLSDRVNGPQHF.

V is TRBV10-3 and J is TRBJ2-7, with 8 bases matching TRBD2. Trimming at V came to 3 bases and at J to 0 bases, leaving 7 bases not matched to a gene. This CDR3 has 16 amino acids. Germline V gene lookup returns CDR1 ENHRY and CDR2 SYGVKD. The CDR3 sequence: CAISDGGTSGSYEQYF. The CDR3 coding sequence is TGTGCCATCAGTGATGGAGGCACTAGCGGCTCCTACGAGCAGTACTTC.

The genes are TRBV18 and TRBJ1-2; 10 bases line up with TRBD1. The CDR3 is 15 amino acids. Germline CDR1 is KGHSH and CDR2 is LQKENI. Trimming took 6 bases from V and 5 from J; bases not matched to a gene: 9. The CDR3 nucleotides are TGTGCCAGCTCCGGACAGGGGGGGAGCACTTATGGCTACACCTTC. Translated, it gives CASSGQGGSTYGYTF.

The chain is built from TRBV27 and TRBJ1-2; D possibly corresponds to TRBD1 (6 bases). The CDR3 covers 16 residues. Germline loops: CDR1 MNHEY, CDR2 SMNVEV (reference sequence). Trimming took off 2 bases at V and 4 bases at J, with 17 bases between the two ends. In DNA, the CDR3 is TGTGCCAGCAGTTTACAGCTCCCAGGGGAGGGCTATGGCTACACCTTC. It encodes CASSLQLPGEGYGYTF.

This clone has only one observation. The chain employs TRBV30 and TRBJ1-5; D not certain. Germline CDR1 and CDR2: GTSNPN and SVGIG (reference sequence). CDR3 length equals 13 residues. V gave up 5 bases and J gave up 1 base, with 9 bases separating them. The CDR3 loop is CAWGTRSNQPQHF. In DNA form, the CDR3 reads TGTGCCTGGGGAACCAGGAGCAATCAGCCCCAGCATTTT.

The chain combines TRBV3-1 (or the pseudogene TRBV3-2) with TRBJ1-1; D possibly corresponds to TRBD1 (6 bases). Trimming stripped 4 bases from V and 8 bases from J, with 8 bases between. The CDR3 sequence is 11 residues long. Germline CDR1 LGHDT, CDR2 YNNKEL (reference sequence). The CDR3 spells CASSLGGEAFF. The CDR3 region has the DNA TGTGCCAGCAGCCTAGGGGGAGAAGCTTTCTTT.

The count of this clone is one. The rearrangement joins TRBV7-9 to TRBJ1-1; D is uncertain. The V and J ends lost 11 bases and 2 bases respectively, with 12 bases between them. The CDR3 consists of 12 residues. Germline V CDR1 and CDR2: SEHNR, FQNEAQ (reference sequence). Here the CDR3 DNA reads TGTGCCGGCGGTGGCGTAAACACTGAAGCTTTCTTT. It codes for CAGGGVNTEAFF.

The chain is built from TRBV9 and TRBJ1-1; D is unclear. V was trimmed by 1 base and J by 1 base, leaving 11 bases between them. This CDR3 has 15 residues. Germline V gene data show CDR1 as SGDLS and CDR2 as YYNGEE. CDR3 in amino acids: CASSVRPGANTEAFF. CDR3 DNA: TGTGCCAGCAGCGTAAGGCCCGGAGCGAACACTGAAGCTTTCTTT.

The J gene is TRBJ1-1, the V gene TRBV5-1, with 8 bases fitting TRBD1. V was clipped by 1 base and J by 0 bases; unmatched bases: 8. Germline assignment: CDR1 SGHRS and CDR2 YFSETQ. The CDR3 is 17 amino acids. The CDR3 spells CASSLWGQEGVNTEAFF. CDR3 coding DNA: TGCGCCAGCAGCTTGTGGGGACAGGAGGGGGTGAACACTGAAGCTTTCTTT.

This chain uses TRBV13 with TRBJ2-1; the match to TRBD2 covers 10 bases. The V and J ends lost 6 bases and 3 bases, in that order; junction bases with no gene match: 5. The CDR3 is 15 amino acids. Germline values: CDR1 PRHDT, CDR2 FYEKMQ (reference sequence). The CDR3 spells CASSFSGRDYNEQFF. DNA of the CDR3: TGTGCCAGCAGTTTCAGCGGGAGGGACTACAATGAGCAGTTCTTC. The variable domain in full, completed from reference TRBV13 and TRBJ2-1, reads AAGVIQSPRHLIKEKRETATLKCYPIPRHDTVYWYQQGPGQDPQFLISFYEKMQSDKGSIPDRFSAQQFSDYHSELNMSSLELGDSALYFCASSFSGRDYNEQFFGPGTRLTVL.

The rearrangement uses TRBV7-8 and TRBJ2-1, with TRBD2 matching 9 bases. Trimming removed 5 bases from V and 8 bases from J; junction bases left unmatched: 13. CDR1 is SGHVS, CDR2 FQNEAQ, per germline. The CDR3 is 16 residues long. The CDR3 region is CASSRGLAGEQDEQFF. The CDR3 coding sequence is TGTGCCAGCAGCCGCGGGTTAGCGGGAGAACAGGATGAGCAGTTCTTC.

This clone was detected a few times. As DNA, the CDR3 is TGTGCCAGCAGCTGGGACAGAGCTTTCTTT. It encodes CASSWDRAFF. V and J are TRBV2 and TRBJ1-1; TRBD1 matches at 7 bases. CDR3 length equals 10 residues. Per germline, CDR1 SNHLY and CDR2 FYNNEI. With V trimmed by 6 bases and J by 10 bases, 2 bases remained unmatched.

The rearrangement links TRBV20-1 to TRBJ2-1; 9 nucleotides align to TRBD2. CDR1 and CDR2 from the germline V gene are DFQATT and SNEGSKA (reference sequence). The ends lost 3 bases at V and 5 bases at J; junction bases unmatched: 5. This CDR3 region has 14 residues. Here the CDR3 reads CSASSGGNNNEQFF. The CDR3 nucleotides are TGCAGTGCTAGTAGCGGGGGAAACAACAATGAGCAGTTCTTC.

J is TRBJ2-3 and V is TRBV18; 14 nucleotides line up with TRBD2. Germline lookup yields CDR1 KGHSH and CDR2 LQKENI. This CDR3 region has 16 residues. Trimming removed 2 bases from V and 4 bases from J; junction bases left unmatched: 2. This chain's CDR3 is CASSPGTSGSSDTQYF. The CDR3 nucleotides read TGTGCCAGCTCACCAGGGACTAGCGGGAGTTCAGATACGCAGTATTTT. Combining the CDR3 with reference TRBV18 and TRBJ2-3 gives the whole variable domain NAGVMQNPRHLVRRRGQEARLRCSPMKGHSHVYWYRQLPEEGLKFMVYLQKENIIDESGMPKERFSAEFPKEGPSILRIQQVVRGDSAAYFCASSPGTSGSSDTQYFGPGTRLTVL.

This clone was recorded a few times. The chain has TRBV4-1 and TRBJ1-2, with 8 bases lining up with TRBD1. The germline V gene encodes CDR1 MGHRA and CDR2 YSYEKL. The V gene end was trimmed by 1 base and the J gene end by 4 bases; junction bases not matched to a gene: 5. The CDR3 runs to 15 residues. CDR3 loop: CASSQVQGGTYGYTF. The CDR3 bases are TGCGCCAGCAGCCAAGTACAGGGGGGGACCTATGGCTACACCTTC.

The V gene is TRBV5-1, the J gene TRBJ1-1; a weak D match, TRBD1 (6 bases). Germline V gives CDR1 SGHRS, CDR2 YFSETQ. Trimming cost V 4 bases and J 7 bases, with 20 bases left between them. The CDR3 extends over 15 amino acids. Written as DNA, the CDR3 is TGCGCCAGCAGCCAGAGTTTCGGGGACACCTTTGAAGCTTTCTTT. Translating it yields CASSQSFGDTFEAFF.

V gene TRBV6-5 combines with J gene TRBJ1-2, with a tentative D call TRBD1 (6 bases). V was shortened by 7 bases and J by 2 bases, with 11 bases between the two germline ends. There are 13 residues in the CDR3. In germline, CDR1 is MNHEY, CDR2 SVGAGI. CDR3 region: CASTGESNYGYTF. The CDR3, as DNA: TGTGCCAGCACAGGGGAGAGCAACTATGGCTACACCTTC.

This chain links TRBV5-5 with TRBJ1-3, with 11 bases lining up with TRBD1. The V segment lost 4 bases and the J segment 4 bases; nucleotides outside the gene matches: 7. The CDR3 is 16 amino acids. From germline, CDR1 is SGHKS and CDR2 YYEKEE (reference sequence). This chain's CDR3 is CASSTGQGASGNTIYF. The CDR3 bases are TGTGCCAGCAGCACTGGACAGGGGGCGTCCGGAAACACCATATATTTT.

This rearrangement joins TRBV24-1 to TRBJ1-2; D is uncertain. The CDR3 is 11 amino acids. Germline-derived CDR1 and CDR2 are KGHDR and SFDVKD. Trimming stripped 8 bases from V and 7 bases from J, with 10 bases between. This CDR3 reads CATTTRFGYTF. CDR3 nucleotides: TGTGCCACCACTACTCGTTTTGGCTACACCTTC.

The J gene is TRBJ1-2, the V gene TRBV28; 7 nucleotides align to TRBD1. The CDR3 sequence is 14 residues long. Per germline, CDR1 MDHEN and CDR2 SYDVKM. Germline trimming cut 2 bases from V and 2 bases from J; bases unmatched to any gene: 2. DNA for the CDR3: TGTGCCAGCAGTTTAGGGACAGCGAACTATGGCTACACCTTC. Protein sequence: CASSLGTANYGYTF.

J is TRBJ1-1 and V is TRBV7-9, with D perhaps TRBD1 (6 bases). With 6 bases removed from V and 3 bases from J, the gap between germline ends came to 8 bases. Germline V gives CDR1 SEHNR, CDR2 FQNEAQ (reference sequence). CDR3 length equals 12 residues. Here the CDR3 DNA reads TGTGCCAGCAGTTACAGGGACACTGAAGCTTTCTTT. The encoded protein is CASSYRDTEAFF.